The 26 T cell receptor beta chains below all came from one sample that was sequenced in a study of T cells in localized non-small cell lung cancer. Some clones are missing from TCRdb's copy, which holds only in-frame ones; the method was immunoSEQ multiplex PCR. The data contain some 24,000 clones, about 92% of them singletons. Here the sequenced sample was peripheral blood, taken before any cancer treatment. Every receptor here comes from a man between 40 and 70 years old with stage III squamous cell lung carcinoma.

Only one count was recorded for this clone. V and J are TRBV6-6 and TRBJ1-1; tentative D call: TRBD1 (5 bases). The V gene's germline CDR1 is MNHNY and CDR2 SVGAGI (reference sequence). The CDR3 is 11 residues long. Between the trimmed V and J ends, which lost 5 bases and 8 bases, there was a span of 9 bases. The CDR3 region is CASSQGHEAFF. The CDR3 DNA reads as TGTGCCAGCAGTCAGGGCCACGAAGCTTTCTTT.

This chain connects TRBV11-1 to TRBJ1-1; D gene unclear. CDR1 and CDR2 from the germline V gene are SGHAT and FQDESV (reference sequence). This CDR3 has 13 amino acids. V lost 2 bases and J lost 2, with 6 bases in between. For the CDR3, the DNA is TGTGCCAGCAGCTTAAACGGTAACACTGAAGCTTTCTTT. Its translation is CASSLNGNTEAFF.

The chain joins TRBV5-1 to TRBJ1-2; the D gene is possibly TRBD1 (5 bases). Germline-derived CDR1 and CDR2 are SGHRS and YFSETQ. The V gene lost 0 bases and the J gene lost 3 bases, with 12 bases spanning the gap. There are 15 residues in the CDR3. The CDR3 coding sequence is TGCGCCAGCAGCTTGGAGGGGCAGGGAGACTATGGCTACACCTTC. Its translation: CASSLEGQGDYGYTF.

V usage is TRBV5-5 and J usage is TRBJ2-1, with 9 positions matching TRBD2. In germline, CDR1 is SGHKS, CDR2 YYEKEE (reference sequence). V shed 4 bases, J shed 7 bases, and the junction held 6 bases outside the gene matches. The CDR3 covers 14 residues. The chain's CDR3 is CASSPEREVNEQFF. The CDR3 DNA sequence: TGTGCCAGCAGCCCTGAGCGGGAGGTAAATGAGCAGTTCTTC.

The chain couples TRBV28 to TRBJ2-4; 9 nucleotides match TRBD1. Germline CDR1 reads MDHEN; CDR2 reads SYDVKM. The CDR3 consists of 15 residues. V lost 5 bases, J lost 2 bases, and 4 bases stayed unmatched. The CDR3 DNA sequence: TGTGCCAGCAGTCGGACAGGGGAAACCAAAAACATTCAGTACTTC. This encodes CASSRTGETKNIQYF.

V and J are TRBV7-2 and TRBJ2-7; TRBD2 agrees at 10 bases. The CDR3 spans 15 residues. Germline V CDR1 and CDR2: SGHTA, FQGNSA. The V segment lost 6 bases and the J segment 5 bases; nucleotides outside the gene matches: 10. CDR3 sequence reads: CASSPFSGGRNEQYF. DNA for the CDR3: TGTGCCAGCAGTCCTTTTAGCGGGGGGAGGAACGAGCAGTACTTC.

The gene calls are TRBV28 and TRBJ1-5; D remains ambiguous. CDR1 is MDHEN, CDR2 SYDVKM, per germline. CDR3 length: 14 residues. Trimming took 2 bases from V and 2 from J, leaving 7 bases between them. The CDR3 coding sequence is TGTGCCAGCAGTTTAGGTGGGGGCAATCAGCCCCAGCATTTT. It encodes CASSLGGGNQPQHF.

CDR3 bases: TGTGCCAGCAGCTTGGGACCGCAAGATACCGGGGAGCTGTTTTTT. Its translation: CASSLGPQDTGELFF. The chain joins TRBV5-6 to TRBJ2-2; D remains unclear. Deletions cut 0 bases from V and 5 bases from J, with 11 bases between. The CDR3 runs 15 residues. The V gene's germline CDR1 is SGHDT and CDR2 YYEEEE.

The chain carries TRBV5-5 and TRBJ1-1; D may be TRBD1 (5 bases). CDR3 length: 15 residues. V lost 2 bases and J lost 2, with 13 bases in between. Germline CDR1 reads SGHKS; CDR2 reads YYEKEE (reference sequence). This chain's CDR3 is CASSFPGTVNTEAFF. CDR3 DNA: TGTGCCAGCAGCTTCCCCGGGACGGTTAACACTGAAGCTTTCTTT. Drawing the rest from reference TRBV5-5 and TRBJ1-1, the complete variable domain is DAGVTQSPTHLIKTRGQQVTLRCSPISGHKSVSWYQQVLGQGPQFIFQYYEKEERGRGNFPDRFSARQFPNYSSELNVNALLLGDSALYLCASSFPGTVNTEAFFGQGTRLTVV.

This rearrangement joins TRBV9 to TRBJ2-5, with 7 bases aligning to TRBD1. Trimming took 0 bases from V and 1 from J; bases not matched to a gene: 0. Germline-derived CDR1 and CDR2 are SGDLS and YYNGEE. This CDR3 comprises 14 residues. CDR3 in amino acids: CASSVGQGQETQYF. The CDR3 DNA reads TGTGCCAGCAGCGTAGGACAGGGCCAAGAGACCCAGTACTTC. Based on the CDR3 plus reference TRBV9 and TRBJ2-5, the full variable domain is DSGVTQTPKHLITATGQRVTLRCSPRSGDLSVYWYQQSLDQGLQFLIQYYNGEERAKGNILERFSAQQFPDLHSELNLSSLELGDSALYFCASSVGQGQETQYFGPGTRLLVL.

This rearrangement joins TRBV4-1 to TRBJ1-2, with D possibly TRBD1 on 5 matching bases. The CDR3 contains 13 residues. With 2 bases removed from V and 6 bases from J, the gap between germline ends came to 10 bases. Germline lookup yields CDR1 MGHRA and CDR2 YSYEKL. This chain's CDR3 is CASSQSTADGYTF. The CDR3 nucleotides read TGCGCCAGCAGCCAATCGACAGCCGATGGCTACACCTTC.

The CDR3 here is CASSLSLAVSYNEQFF. The CDR3 coding sequence is TGTGCCAGCAGCCTCAGTCTAGCGGTTTCCTACAATGAGCAGTTCTTC. The chain joins TRBV4-2 to TRBJ2-1; 7 bases line up with TRBD2. This CDR3 has 16 residues. Germline-derived CDR1 and CDR2 are LGHNA and YNFKEQ. J was trimmed by 1 base and V by 4 bases; bases with no gene match: 7.

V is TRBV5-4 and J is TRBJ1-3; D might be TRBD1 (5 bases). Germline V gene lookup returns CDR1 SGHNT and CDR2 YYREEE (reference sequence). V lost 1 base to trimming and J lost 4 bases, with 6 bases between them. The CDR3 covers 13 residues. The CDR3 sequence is CASSLKGGNTIYF. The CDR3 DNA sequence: TGTGCCAGCAGCTTGAAGGGGGGAAACACCATATATTTT.

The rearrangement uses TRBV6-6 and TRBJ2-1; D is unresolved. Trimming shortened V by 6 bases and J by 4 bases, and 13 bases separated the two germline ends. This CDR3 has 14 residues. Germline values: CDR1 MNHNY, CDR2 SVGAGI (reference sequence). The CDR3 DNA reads TGTGCCAGCAGCCTTCCTCCGGAATACAATGAGCAGTTCTTC. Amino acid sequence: CASSLPPEYNEQFF.

The CDR3 DNA is TGCAGTGCTAGAGGGGCCGAGCAGTACTTC. This gives the protein CSARGAEQYF. This rearrangement joins TRBV20-1 to TRBJ2-7; no firm D call. V dropped 1 base and J dropped 6 bases, with 4 bases sitting between them. CDR1 DFQATT and CDR2 SNEGSKA come from the germline V gene (reference sequence). The CDR3 extends over 10 amino acids.

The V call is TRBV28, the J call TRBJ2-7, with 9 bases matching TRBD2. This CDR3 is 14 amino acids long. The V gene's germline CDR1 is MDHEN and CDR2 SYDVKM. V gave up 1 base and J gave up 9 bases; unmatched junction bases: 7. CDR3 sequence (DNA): TGTGCCAGCAGTTTATTAGCGGGAGCCAGGGGGCAGTACTTC. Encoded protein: CASSLLAGARGQYF.

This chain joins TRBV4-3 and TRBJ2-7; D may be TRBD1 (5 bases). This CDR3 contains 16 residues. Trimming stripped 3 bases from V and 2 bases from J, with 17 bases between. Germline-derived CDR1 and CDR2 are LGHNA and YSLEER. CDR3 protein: CASSQDTQADAYEQYF. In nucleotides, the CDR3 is TGCGCCAGCAGCCAGGACACCCAGGCCGATGCCTACGAGCAGTACTTC.

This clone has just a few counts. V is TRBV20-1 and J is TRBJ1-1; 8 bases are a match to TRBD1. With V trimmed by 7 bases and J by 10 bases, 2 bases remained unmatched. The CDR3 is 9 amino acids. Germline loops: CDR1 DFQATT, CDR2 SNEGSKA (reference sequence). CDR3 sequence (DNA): TGCAGTGAAGACAGGGGAGCTTTCTTT. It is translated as CSEDRGAFF.

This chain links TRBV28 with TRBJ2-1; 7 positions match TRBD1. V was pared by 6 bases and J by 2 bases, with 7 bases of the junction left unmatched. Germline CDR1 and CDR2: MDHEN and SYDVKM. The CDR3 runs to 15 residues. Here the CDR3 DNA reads TGTGCCAGCAGAATAGAGACAGGGCCCTACAATGAGCAGTTCTTC. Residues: CASRIETGPYNEQFF.

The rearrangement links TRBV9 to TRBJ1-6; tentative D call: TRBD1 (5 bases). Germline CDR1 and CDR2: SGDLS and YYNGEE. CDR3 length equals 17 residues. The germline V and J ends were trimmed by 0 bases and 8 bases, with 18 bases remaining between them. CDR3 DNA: TGTGCCAGCAGCGTAGGGGGGGGACCTGGAGCTTATTCACCCCTCCACTTT. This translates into CASSVGGGPGAYSPLHF.

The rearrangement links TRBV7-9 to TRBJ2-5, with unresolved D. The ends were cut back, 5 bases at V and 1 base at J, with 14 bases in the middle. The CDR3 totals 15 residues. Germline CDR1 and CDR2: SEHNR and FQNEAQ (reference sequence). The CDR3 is CASSIRPSPQETQYF. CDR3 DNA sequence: TGTGCCAGCAGCATTAGACCCAGTCCCCAAGAGACCCAGTACTTC.

The CDR3 DNA reads as TGCGCCAGCGCGCGGGACCACTCCTACAATGAGCAGTTCTTC. It yields the protein CASARDHSYNEQFF. The V gene is TRBV4-3, the J gene TRBJ2-1; maybe TRBD2 (6 bases). This CDR3 region has 14 residues. Germline lookup yields CDR1 LGHNA and CDR2 YSLEER. The V gene lost 8 bases and the J gene lost 0 bases, with 11 bases spanning the gap.

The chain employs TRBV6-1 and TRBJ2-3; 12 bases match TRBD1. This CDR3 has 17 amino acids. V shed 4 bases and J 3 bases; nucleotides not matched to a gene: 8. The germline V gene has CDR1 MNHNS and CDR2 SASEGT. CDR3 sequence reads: CASSVAGTGGATDTQYF. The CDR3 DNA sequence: TGTGCCAGCAGTGTCGCCGGGACAGGGGGCGCAACAGATACGCAGTATTTT.

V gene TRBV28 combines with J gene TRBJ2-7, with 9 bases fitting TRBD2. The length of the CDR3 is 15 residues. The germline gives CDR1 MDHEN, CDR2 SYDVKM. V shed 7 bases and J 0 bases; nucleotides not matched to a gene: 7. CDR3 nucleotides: TGTGCCAGCAAAGCGGGGGGACCTTCCTCCTACGAGCAGTACTTC. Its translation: CASKAGGPSSYEQYF.

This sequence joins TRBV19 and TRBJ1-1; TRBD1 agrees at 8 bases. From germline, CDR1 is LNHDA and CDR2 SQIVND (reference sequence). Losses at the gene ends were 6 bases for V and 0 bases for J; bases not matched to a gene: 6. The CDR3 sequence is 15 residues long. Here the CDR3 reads CASRRQGPMNTEAFF. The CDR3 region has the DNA TGTGCCAGTAGGCGACAGGGGCCCATGAACACTGAAGCTTTCTTT. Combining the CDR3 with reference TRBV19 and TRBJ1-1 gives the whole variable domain DGGITQSPKYLFRKEGQNVTLSCEQNLNHDAMYWYRQDPGQGLRLIYYSQIVNDFQKGDIAEGYSVSREKKESFPLTVTSAQKNPTAFYLCASRRQGPMNTEAFFGQGTRLTVV.

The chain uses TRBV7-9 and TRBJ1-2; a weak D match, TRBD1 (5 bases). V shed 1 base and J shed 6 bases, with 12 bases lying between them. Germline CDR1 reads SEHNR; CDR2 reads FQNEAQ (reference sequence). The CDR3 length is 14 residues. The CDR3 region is CASSLDPGADGYTF. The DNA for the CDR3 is TGTGCCAGCAGCTTAGATCCCGGGGCGGATGGCTACACCTTC.